The clone carrying this T cell receptor (beta chain) was found once. Its antigen remains unidentified. The entry originates in a study of cytomegalovirus exposure and HLA in healthy donors. Study overall: Earlier, almost 120 million unique TCR beta sequences were recovered from about 200 million T cells by an analysis.

This CDR3 contains 14 residues. Germline CDR1 and CDR2: SGHTA and FQGNSA. Study findings and constraints: Roughly uniform sequencing depth across donors was assumed, possibly incorrectly. Among TCR beta chains, those listed as cytomegalovirus-associated numbered around 180. Follow-up analysis later connected one missense variant in DCLRE1C with trimming of TCR beta V- and J-genes.

With 60 Vbeta and 13 Jbeta primers, the PCR was carried out. Clones were read by immunoSEQ multiplex PCR, and TCRdb kept only the in-frame ones, dropping some. The sample consists of over 75,000 clones, 67% of them appearing once. The sample consisted of PBMCs. This receptor was taken from a young man in good health and CMV-seronegative. The chain couples TRBV7-2 to TRBJ2-5; 7 positions agree with TRBD1. TRBJ2-7 explains the end of the DNA better; the J call may be wrong. The CDR3 region is CASSSGQSSYEQYF. CDR3 bases: TGTGCCAGCAGCTCGGGACAGTCATCCTACGAGCAGTACTTC.